This T cell receptor beta chain was sequenced during a study of blood T cell repertoires in COVID-19. Study summary: Acute-phase and convalescent COVID-19 samples originated in the United States, Italy and Spain. PBMCs, B-cell-depleted T cells, or T cells were the source of the cDNA or gDNA that made up the material.

Original handling: It was from reference gene primer amplification that nucleated cell counts were estimated. Libraries were prepared by immunoSEQ multiplex PCR; TCRdb keeps only in-frame clonotypes and omits some of them. The DNA gave D and trimming, while V, J and clone size come from that table. The sample shows 270,000 or so clones, more than 75% of them seen only once. Cohort placement rested on clinical history that participants reported themselves. Germline V gene lookup returns CDR1 MDHEN and CDR2 SYDVKM. The CDR3 totals 13 residues. Trimming stripped 7 bases from V and 3 bases from J, with 13 bases between.

The clonotype comes from a woman aged 40 to 49 with acute COVID-19. The rearrangement links TRBV28 to TRBJ2-7; no firm D call. What was sequenced was PBMCs or T cells enriched from blood (not recorded which). CDR3 nucleotide sequence: TGTGCCAGCACCGGTGGGCAGAACTACGAGCAGTACTTC. It codes for CASTGGQNYEQYF.